These T cell receptor beta chains were read from a single sample in a study of molecular identifiers for immune sequencing clone quantification. TCRdb re-called the PCR reads with MiXCR, one entry per CDR3 protein. The data contain fewer than 70,000 distinct CDR3 sequences, around 18% of them singletons. Specimen: naive CD8+ T cells from blood, with Jurkat cell RNA spiked in. All receptors derive from a human donor in good health. Some libraries in this study had Jurkat cell RNA spiked in. The CDR3 runs from the conserved cysteine through the conserved F or W. Fields, in order: J gene, clone size, V gene, D gene, CDR3 protein, CDR3 DNA. A D gene is named only where the DNA matches it firmly. Some rows mark clone size as missing; the rest say once, few, many or name a class of expanded clone.

TRBJ1-2,many,TRBV7-9,TRBD1,CASSLGHAGGTDGYTF,TGTGCCAGCAGCTTAGGTCATGCAGGGGGAACAGATGGCTACACCTTC
TRBJ2-5,-,TRBV5-6,TRBD2,CASSLSLAEETQYF,TGTGCCAGCAGCTTGTCGCTAGCGGAAGAGACCCAGTACTTC
TRBJ2-1,many,TRBV18,TRBD2,CASSQTSGPPYNEQFF,TGTGCCAGCTCTCAAACTAGCGGGCCCCCCTACAATGAGCAGTTCTTC
TRBJ2-1,many,TRBV12-3/TRBV12-4,TRBD2,CASRHKGLAYNEQFF,TGTGCCAGCAGGCATAAGGGACTAGCCTACAATGAGCAGTTCTTC
TRBJ2-5,many,TRBV10-3,-,CAIGSDQETQYF,TGTGCCATCGGCAGTGATCAAGAGACCCAGTACTTC
TRBJ2-1,-,TRBV6-2/TRBV6-3,TRBD1,CASSRDRAYNEQFF,TGTGCCAGCAGCCGGGACAGGGCTTACAATGAGCAGTTCTTC
TRBJ2-7,many,TRBV29-1,TRBD1,CSGTHRDRGYEQYF,TGCAGCGGGACACACCGGGACAGGGGCTACGAGCAGTACTTC
TRBJ2-3,many,TRBV7-7,-,CASSLVSSDTQYF,TGTGCCAGCAGCTTAGTTTCGTCAGATACGCAGTATTTT
TRBJ2-1,-,TRBV7-2,TRBD2,CATLAGGPGGGNEQFF,TGTGCCACCCTAGCGGGAGGGCCGGGAGGGGGCAATGAGCAGTTCTTC
TRBJ2-7,many,TRBV27,-,CASSSGLGDKQYF,TGTGCCAGCAGTTCAGGGCTGGGGGACAAGCAGTACTTC
TRBJ1-5,many,TRBV19,-,CASNPVDNQPQHF,TGTGCCAGTAATCCAGTGGACAATCAGCCCCAGCATTTT
TRBJ2-1,many,TRBV6-5,TRBD2,CASSLGLAEQFF,TGTGCCAGCAGTCTGGGACTAGCGGAGCAGTTCTTC
TRBJ2-5,many,TRBV4-1,TRBD1,CASSHTGAQETQYF,TGCGCCAGCAGCCACACAGGGGCCCAAGAGACCCAGTACTTC
TRBJ1-3,many,TRBV28,-,CASSQGAAPNSGNTIYF,TGTGCCAGCAGCCAGGGTGCTGCGCCCAACTCTGGAAACACCATATATTTT
TRBJ2-2,few,TRBV6-4,TRBD2,CASSELAGGTGELFF,TGTGCCAGCAGTGAGTTAGCGGGAGGCACCGGGGAGCTGTTTTTT
TRBJ1-5,many,TRBV9,TRBD1,CASSVVTGTGVYSNQPQHF,TGTGCCAGCAGCGTAGTTACCGGGACAGGGGTTTATAGCAATCAGCCCCAGCATTTT
TRBJ2-3,many,TRBV7-3,-,CASSPPTVGTDTQYF,TGTGCCAGCAGCCCCCCCACAGTAGGCACAGATACGCAGTATTTT
TRBJ2-1,many,TRBV28,-,CASSLLDRIISSYNEQFF,TGTGCCAGCAGTTTACTAGACAGAATTATAAGCTCCTACAATGAGCAGTTCTTC
TRBJ2-1,-,TRBV5-4,-,CASSLSSGSGLGNEQFF,TGTGCCAGCAGCTTGTCTTCGGGCTCTGGTCTGGGCAATGAGCAGTTCTTC
TRBJ2-1,-,TRBV13,-,CASREAVRDNEQFF,TGTGCCAGCAGGGAGGCAGTCCGGGACAATGAGCAGTTCTTC
TRBJ2-5,few,TRBV27,-,CASSSPARGVETQYF,TGTGCCAGCAGTTCACCGGCGAGGGGCGTAGAGACCCAGTACTTC
TRBJ1-1,few,TRBV7-9,-,CASSSIPGVTEAFF,TGTGCCAGCAGCTCTATCCCAGGGGTTACTGAAGCTTTCTTT
TRBJ2-7,many,TRBV11-2,-,CASSFHPGEQYF,TGTGCCAGCAGCTTCCACCCCGGCGAGCAGTACTTC
TRBJ2-2,many,TRBV4-1,TRBD2,CASSPSGLAGPGAGELFF,TGCGCCAGCAGCCCGTCGGGACTAGCGGGACCTGGCGCCGGGGAGCTGTTTTTT
TRBJ2-7,many,TRBV4-3,-,CASSQTPAGHEQYF,TGCGCCAGCAGCCAAACCCCTGCAGGCCACGAGCAGTACTTC
TRBJ2-1,-,TRBV19,TRBD1,CASSLPDRGQGLNEQFF,TGTGCCAGTAGCCTCCCAGACCGGGGACAGGGGTTGAATGAGCAGTTCTTC
TRBJ1-1,many,TRBV20-1,-,CSAGGPTNMNTEAFF,TGCAGTGCTGGGGGGCCTACGAACATGAACACTGAAGCTTTCTTT
TRBJ2-7,many,TRBV19,-,CASSTGLFSYEQYF,TGTGCCAGTTCCACTGGTCTTTTTTCCTACGAGCAGTACTTC
TRBJ1-4,many,TRBV19,-,CASSTLRGGDTNEKLFF,TGTGCCAGTAGTACCCTTAGGGGGGGAGATACTAATGAAAAACTGTTTTTT
TRBJ2-7,-,TRBV12-3/TRBV12-4,TRBD1,CASSLYRDSSYEQYF,TGTGCCAGCAGTTTGTACCGGGACAGCTCCTACGAGCAGTACTTC
TRBJ2-3,many,TRBV19,-,CASSIVADRPLTDTQYF,TGTGCCAGTAGTATAGTAGCGGACAGGCCACTCACAGATACGCAGTATTTT
TRBJ2-4,few,TRBV2,TRBD1,CASSEGTGSKNIQYF,TGTGCCAGCAGTGAAGGGACAGGGAGCAAAAACATTCAGTACTTC
TRBJ2-3,many,TRBV19,-,CASTITGSADTQYF,TGTGCCAGTACCATCACCGGGAGCGCAGATACGCAGTATTTT
TRBJ2-4,many,TRBV27,-,CATASVAKNIQYF,TGTGCCACCGCCTCGGTAGCCAAAAACATTCAGTACTTC
TRBJ1-2,many,TRBV2,TRBD1,CASSEAKGTGFYGYTF,TGTGCCAGCAGTGAAGCGAAGGGGACAGGATTCTATGGCTACACCTTC
TRBJ2-3,many,TRBV7-9,-,CASSLYRTDTQYF,TGTGCCAGCAGTCTATACCGCACAGATACGCAGTATTTT
TRBJ2-3,many,TRBV5-1,-,CASSLSSGGGDTQYF,TGCGCCAGCAGCCTATCTAGCGGAGGGGGGGATACGCAGTATTTT
TRBJ2-2,few,TRBV7-9,-,CASSLPTRTGELFF,TGTGCCAGCAGCTTACCAACTCGGACCGGGGAGCTGTTTTTT
TRBJ1-2,-,TRBV13,TRBD1,CASSLAGRGSGYTF,TGTGCCAGCAGCTTAGCAGGCAGGGGGTCGGGCTACACCTTC
TRBJ2-2,few,TRBV20-1,TRBD2,CSAPGLAHTGELFF,TGCAGTGCCCCGGGACTAGCTCACACCGGGGAGCTGTTTTTT
TRBJ1-1,many,TRBV27,-,CASSLISQNTEAFF,TGTGCCAGCAGTTTAATCTCACAGAACACTGAAGCTTTCTTT
TRBJ2-7,many,TRBV11-2,-,CASSLSGTYEQYF,TGTGCCAGCAGCTTATCCGGTACCTACGAGCAGTACTTC
TRBJ2-7,-,TRBV20-1,-,CSARGSSAYEQYF,TGCAGTGCTAGAGGTAGCAGCGCCTACGAGCAGTACTTC
TRBJ2-3,many,TRBV3-1,-,CASTGSLTDTQYF,TGTGCCAGTACCGGTAGCCTCACAGATACGCAGTATTTT
TRBJ2-7,-,TRBV29-1,-,CSVAGGLPYEQYF,TGCAGCGTTGCCGGGGGTCTTCCCTACGAGCAGTACTTC
TRBJ1-1,-,TRBV27,-,CASSLDPRGVEAFF,TGTGCCAGCAGTTTGGACCCGAGGGGCGTTGAAGCTTTCTTT
TRBJ2-1,many,TRBV6-5,-,CASSYDQNNEQFF,TGTGCCAGCAGTTACGACCAAAACAATGAGCAGTTCTTC
TRBJ2-7,many,TRBV7-2,TRBD2,CASSGTSGNEQYF,TGTGCCAGCAGCGGTACTAGCGGGAACGAGCAGTACTTC
TRBJ1-1,many,TRBV18,TRBD1,CASSPPGTGNTEAFF,TGTGCCAGCTCACCCCCCGGGACAGGGAACACTGAAGCTTTCTTT